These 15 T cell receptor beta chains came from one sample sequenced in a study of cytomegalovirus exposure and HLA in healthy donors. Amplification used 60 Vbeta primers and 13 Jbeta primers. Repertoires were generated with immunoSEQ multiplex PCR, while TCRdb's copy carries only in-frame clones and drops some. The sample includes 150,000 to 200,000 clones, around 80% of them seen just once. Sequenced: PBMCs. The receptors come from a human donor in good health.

DNA for the CDR3: TGTGCCAGAAGCGGAGGGGCTAGCGGGGGCGGGGAGACCCAGTACTTC. It yields the protein CARSGGASGGGETQYF. The chain carries TRBV5-3 and TRBJ2-5; 10 bases map to TRBD2. TRBV5-3 is designated an ORF whose function remains uncertain. This CDR3 region has 16 residues. Trimming at V came to 4 bases and at J to 5 bases, leaving 11 bases not matched to a gene.

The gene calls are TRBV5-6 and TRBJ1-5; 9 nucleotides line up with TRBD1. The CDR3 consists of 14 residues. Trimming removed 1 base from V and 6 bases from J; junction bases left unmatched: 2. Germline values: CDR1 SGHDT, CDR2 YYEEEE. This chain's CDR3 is CASSLTGGSQPQHF. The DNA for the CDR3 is TGTGCCAGCAGCTTGACAGGGGGCAGTCAGCCCCAGCATTTT.

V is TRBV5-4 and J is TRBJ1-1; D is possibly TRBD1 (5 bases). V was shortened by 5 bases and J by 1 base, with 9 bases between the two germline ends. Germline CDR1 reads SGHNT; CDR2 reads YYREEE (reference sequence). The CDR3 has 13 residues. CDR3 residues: CASSTRGNTEAFF. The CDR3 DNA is TGTGCCAGCAGTACAAGGGGGAACACTGAAGCTTTCTTT.

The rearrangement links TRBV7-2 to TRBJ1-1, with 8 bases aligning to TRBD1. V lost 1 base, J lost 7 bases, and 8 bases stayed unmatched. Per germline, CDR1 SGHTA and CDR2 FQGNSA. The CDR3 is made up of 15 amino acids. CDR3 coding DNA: TGTGCCAGCAGCTTAGTTCTTTCGGGGACAGGTGAAGCTTTCTTT. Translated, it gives CASSLVLSGTGEAFF.

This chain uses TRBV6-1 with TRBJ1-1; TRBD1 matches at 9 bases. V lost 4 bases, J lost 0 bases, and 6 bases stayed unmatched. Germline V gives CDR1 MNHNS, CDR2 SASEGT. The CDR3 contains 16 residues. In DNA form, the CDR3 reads TGTGCCAGCAGTGCCACAGGGGGCCGGTTGAACACTGAAGCTTTCTTT. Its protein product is CASSATGGRLNTEAFF.

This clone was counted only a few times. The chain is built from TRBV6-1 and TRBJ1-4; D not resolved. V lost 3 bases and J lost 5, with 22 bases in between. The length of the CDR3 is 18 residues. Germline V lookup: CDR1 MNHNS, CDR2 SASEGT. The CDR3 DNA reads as TGTGCCAGCAGTGACTGTCCAAGTCTCCTAGTCGACAATGAAAAACTGTTTTTT. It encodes CASSDCPSLLVDNEKLFF.

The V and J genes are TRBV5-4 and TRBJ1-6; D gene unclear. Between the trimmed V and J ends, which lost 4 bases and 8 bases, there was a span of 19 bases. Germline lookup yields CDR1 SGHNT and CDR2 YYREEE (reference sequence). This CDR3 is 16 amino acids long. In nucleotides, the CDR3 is TGTGCCAGCAGCGGAGGGTCGGGAAGATGGGATTCACCCCTCCACTTT. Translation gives CASSGGSGRWDSPLHF.

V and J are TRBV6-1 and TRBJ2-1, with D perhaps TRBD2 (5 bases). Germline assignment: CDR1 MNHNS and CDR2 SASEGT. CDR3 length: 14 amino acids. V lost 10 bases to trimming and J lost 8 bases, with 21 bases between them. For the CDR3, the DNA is TGTGCCACCCGACCGCGGACGGGATGGGATGAGCAGTTCTTC. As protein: CATRPRTGWDEQFF.

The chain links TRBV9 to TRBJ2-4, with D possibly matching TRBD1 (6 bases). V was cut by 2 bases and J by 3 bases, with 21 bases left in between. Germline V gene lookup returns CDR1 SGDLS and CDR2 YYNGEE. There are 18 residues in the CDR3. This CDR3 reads CASSVDHSGAVGKNIQYF. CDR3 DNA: TGTGCCAGCAGCGTTGACCATTCAGGGGCGGTTGGCAAAAACATTCAGTACTTC.

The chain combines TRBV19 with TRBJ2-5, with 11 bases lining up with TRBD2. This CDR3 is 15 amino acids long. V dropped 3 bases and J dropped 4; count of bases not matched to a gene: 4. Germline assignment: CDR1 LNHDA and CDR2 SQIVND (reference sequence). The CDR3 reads CASSIPGTSGETQYF. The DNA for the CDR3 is TGTGCCAGTAGTATCCCCGGGACTAGCGGAGAGACCCAGTACTTC.

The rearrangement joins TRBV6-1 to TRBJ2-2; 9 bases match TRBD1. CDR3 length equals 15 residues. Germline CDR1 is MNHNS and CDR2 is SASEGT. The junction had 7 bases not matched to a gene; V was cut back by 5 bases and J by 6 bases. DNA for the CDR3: TGTGCCAGCAGTCAAACAGGGGGCCTCGCCGGGGAGCTGTTTTTT. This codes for CASSQTGGLAGELFF.

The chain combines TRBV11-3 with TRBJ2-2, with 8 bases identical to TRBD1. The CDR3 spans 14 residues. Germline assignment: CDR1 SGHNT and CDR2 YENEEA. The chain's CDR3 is CATRGQGASGELFF. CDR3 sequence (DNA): TGTGCTACACGAGGGCAGGGGGCATCCGGGGAGCTGTTTTTT.

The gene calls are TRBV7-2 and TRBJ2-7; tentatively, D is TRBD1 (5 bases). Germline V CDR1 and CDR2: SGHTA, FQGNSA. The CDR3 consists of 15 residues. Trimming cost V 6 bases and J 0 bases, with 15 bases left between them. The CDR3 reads CASSLRGQISYEQYF. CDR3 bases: TGTGCCAGCAGTTTAAGAGGACAAATCTCCTACGAGCAGTACTTC.

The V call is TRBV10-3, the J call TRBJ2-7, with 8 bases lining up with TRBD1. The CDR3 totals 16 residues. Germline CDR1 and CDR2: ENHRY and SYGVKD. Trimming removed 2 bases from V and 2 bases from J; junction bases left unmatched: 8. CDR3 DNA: TGTGCCATCAGTGAGCGGGTGACAGGGGCGGCCTACGAGCAGTACTTC. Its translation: CAISERVTGAAYEQYF.

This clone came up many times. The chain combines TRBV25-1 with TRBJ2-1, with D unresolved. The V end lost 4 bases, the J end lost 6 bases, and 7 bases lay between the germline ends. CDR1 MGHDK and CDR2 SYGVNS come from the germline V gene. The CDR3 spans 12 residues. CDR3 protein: CASSGGLNEQFF. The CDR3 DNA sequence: TGTGCCAGCAGTGGAGGTCTCAATGAGCAGTTCTTC.